This T cell receptor (beta chain) came from a study of human T cells and chemical hapten exposure. The length of the CDR3 is 15 residues. Germline CDR1 DFQATT, CDR2 SNEGSKA (reference sequence). Trimming cost V 3 bases and J 4 bases; bases outside gene matches: 8. Time point of the sample: patch test 1, 2 weeks after DPC sensitization. Treatment reported: therapeutic diphenylcyclopropenone sensitization with weekly scalp DPC. In this sample, this clonotype turned up many times. The library tagged each cDNA molecule with unique molecular identifiers. TCRdb analysed the RACE reads with MiXCR anew, one entry per CDR3 protein. The table includes 180,000 or so distinct CDR3 sequences, more than 20% detected once.

The gene calls are TRBV20-1 and TRBJ2-5; 10 positions agree with TRBD2. The sequencing here drew on whole blood, taken in connection with sensitization to the hapten diphenylcyclopropenone (DPC). This clonotype was sampled from a woman between 45 and 65 years old with alopecia areata. Some clones in this sample may be carry-over from other donors' samples. Written as DNA, the CDR3 is TGCAGTGCTAGGGCGACTAGCGGGTTTGGAGAGACCCAGTACTTC. Encoded protein: CSARATSGFGETQYF.